Listed below are T cell receptor beta chains from one sample, sequenced in a study of T cell changes during pregnancy in multiple sclerosis. Profiled with immunoSEQ multiplex PCR; TCRdb holds only in-frame clones, not every one. The data contain under 35,000 clones, approximately 90% of them singletons. The input for sequencing was CD8+ T cells from peripheral blood mononuclear cells, taken before pregnancy. Receptor source: a female donor with multiple sclerosis, enrolled in a pregnancy study. Each CDR3 is given without its conserved first and last residue.

v_call cdr3_aa
TRBV4-1 ASSQETGGNQPQH
TRBV6-5 ASSRRSSMLLEQY
TRBV7-9 ASSLVPPGRFPYEQY
TRBV20-1 SASYETQY
TRBV5-4 ASSGGVAGGPATQY
TRBV6-1 ASWKGTEAF
TRBV4-1 ASSQDGSSYNSPLH
TRBV27 ASSLSRAGELF
TRBV6-4 ASSDDPGGQGTDTQY
TRBV29-1 SVTKRDSGEQF
TRBV5-1 ASSLGTGAYEQY
TRBV27 ASSLRLLDTITDTQY
TRBV18 ASSPPAGNYGYT
TRBV9 ASSVEVQGGSSGANVLT
TRBV9 ASSATGDSNQPQH
TRBV7-2 ASSFGAGNTIY
TRBV30 AWSVLGWEKLF
TRBV7-7 ASSLGRVSTDTQY
TRBV7-9 ASSSGTSGRGSYNEQF
TRBV11-1 ASSPMGLRQF
TRBV7-3 ASSPDPGGMQY
TRBV9 ASSPGQISTDTQY
TRBV7-9 ASSEGLAGAYEQF
TRBV28 ASSLGGSIQY
TRBV27 ASSSLQLYTEAF
TRBV7-9 ASSPTGDTEAF
TRBV15 ATSSLGTGRAEAF
TRBV28 ASSPPGTPSPFTDTQY
TRBV6-1 ASSGRGASYEQY
TRBV5-6 ASSLGVPTQY
TRBV27 ASIPPGLSGNTIY
TRBV27 ASRVLSGGNNEQF
TRBV18 ASSPDRGQETQY
TRBV27 ASSLGGAAYEQY
TRBV6-5 ASFSVLNTEAF
TRBV14 ASSQRSGNGYT
TRBV9 ASGRGIDNEQF
TRBV6-5 ASSYIGTNTGELF
TRBV6-4 ASSDQLAGYNEQF
TRBV7-3 ASSLVGNEQF
TRBV7-3 ASSLTQTQADTQY
TRBV19 ATRPESSSYEQY
TRBV4-1 ASSQERWKADTQY
TRBV27 ASSLFRGLYTEAF
TRBV5-4 ASSFGGANEQY
TRBV6-1 ASSVAAYEQY
TRBV19 ASSPTSGLQETQY
TRBV4-2 ASSQDSTDTQY
TRBV5-4 ASSLAPSAGNEQF
TRBV6-5 ASSFAGGSYEQY
TRBV11-2 ASSFPYQETQY